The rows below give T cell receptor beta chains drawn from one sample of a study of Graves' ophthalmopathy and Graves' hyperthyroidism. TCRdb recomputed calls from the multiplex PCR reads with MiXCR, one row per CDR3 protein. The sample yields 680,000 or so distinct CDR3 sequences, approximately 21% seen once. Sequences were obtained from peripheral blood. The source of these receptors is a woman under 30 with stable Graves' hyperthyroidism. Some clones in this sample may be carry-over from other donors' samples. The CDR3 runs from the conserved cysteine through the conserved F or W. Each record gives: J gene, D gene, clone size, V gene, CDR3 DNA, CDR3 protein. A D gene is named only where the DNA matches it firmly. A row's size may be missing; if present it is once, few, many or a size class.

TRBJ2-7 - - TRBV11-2 TGTGCCAGCAGTCCCAGGGGGGTGGCGTACCAGTCCGAGCAGTACTTC CASSPRGVAYQSEQYF
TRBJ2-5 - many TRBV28 TGTGCCAGCAGTTTGCCGAAACAAGAGGCCCAGTACTTC CASSLPKQEAQYF
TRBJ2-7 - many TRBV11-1 TGTGCCAGCAGCGTCGACACCCCCTTCTACGAGCAGTACTTC CASSVDTPFYEQYF
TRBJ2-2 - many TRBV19 TGTGCCAGTAGCCGGGACAGCGGGCCGCCGACCGGGGAGCTGTTTTTT CASSRDSGPPTGELFF
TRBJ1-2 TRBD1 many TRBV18 TGTGCCAGCTCATCGGACAGGGGCGGCTATGGCTACACCTTC CASSSDRGGYGYTF
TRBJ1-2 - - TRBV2 TGTGCCAGCAGTGAATTTCTACAGCCGACCTATGGCTACACCTTC CASSEFLQPTYGYTF
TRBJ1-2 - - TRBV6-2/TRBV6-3 TGTGCCAGCAGTACCCCACGGACAGAAGGGAATGGCTACACCTTC CASSTPRTEGNGYTF
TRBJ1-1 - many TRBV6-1 TGTGCCAGCAGTGTGGGGTACACTGAAGCTTTCTTT CASSVGYTEAFF
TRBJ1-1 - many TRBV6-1 TGTGCCAGCAGTGAAGGTGTCGCAGGTTACACTGAAGCTTTCTTT CASSEGVAGYTEAFF
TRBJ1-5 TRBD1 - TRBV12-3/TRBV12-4 TGTGCCAGCAGCCCTCAGGGGGCGAATCAGCCCCAGCATTTT CASSPQGANQPQHF
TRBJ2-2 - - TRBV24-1 TGTGCCACCAGTGGCGACGCTATGGCCGGGGAGCTGTTTTTT CATSGDAMAGELFF
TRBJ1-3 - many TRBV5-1 TGCGCCAGCAGCTTGGGGTTCTCTGGAAACACCATATATTTT CASSLGFSGNTIYF
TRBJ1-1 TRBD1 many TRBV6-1 TGTGCCAGCAGGGGACAGAACTCGAACACTGAAGCTTTCTTT CASRGQNSNTEAFF
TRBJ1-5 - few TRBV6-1 TGTGCCAGCAGTGAAGCGGGGCCAGGGGATCAGCCCCAGCATTTT CASSEAGPGDQPQHF